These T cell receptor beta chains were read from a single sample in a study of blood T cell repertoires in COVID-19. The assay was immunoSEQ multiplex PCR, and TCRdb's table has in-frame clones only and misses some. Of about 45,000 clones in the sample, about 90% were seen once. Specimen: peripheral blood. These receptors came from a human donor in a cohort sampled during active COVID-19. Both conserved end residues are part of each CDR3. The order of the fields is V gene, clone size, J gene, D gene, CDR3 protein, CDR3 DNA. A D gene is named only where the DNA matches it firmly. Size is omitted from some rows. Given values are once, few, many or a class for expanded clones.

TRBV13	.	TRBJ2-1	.	CASSLGNEQFF	TGTGCCAGCAGCCTCGGGAATGAGCAGTTCTTC
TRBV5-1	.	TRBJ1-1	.	CASSLNPESTEAFF	TGCGCCAGCAGCTTGAACCCGGAGAGCACTGAAGCTTTCTTT
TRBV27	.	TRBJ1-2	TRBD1	CASSRGQNYGYTF	TGTGCCAGCAGCAGGGGGCAAAACTATGGCTACACCTTC
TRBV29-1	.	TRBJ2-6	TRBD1	CSVEVWDSSGANVLTF	TGCAGCGTTGAAGTCTGGGACAGCTCTGGGGCCAACGTCCTGACTTTC
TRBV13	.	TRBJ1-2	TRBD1	CASSSGTEDGYTF	TGTGCCAGCAGCTCCGGGACAGAGGATGGCTACACCTTC
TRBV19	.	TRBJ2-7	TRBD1	CASSTRQGVYYEQYF	TGTGCCAGTAGTACCCGACAGGGTGTTTACTACGAGCAGTACTTC
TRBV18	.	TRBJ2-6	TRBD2	CASSRSPSGDSSGANVLTF	TGTGCCAGCTCCCGATCCCCTAGCGGGGATAGCTCTGGGGCCAACGTCCTGACTTTC
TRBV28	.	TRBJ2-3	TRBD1	CASSTGQGMSDTQYF	TGTGCCAGCAGTACGGGACAGGGGATGTCAGATACGCAGTATTTT
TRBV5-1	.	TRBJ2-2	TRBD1	CASSSKPGQGYTGELFF	TGCGCCAGCAGCTCTAAACCGGGACAGGGTTACACCGGGGAGCTGTTTTTT
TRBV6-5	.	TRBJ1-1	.	CASSLRDTSNTEAFF	TGTGCCAGCAGCTTAAGGGACACTTCGAACACTGAAGCTTTCTTT
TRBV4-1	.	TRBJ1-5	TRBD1	CASSDRDRESNQPQHF	TGCGCCAGCAGCGACCGGGACAGGGAAAGCAATCAGCCCCAGCATTTT
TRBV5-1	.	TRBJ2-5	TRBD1	CASSLPGTGEETQYF	TGCGCCAGCAGCTTGCCCGGGACAGGGGAAGAGACCCAGTACTTC
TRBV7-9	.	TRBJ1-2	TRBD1	CASRSTGGAYGYTF	TGTGCCAGCAGGTCGACAGGGGGCGCGTATGGCTACACCTTC
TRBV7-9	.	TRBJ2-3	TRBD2	CASSLLAGGRWSTDTQYF	TGTGCCAGCAGCCTCCTAGCGGGGGGGCGTTGGAGCACAGATACGCAGTATTTT
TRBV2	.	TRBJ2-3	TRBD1	CASSVQGMSSTDTQYF	TGTGCCAGCAGTGTACAGGGGATGTCTAGCACAGATACGCAGTATTTT
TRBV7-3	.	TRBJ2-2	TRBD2	CASRSGLAGKNTGELFF	TGTGCCAGCAGATCGGGACTAGCGGGGAAGAACACCGGGGAGCTGTTTTTT
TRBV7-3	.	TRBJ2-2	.	CASSLSPPGVTGELFF	TGTGCCAGCAGCTTATCTCCCCCGGGAGTCACCGGGGAGCTGTTTTTT
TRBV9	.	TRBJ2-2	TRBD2	CASSVSGATTGELFF	TGTGCCAGCAGCGTAAGCGGGGCGACCACCGGGGAGCTGTTTTTT
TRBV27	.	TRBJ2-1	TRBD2	CASIITSGGDEQFF	TGTGCCAGCATAATTACTAGCGGGGGGGATGAGCAGTTCTTC
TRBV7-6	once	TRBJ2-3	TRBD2	CASSPRWASGGDTQYF	TGTGCCAGCAGCCCCCGGTGGGCTAGCGGCGGCGATACGCAGTATTTT
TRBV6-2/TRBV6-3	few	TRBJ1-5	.	CASSFTTGPSNQPQHF	TGTGCCAGCAGTTTTACGACTGGTCCAAGCAATCAGCCCCAGCATTTT
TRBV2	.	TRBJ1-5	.	CASSALGGGQPQHF	TGTGCCAGCAGTGCTTTAGGGGGGGGTCAGCCCCAGCATTTT
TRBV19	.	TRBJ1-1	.	CASSPQASLTEAFF	TGTGCCAGTAGTCCCCAGGCGAGTCTGACTGAAGCTTTCTTT
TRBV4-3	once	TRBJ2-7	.	CASSQEVSRDEQYF	TGCGCCAGCAGCCAAGAAGTTTCCAGGGACGAGCAGTACTTC
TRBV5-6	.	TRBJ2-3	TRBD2	CASSPPGLARADTQYF	TGTGCCAGCAGCCCACCGGGACTAGCGAGAGCAGATACGCAGTATTTT
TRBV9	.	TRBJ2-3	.	CASSVGTGITDTQYF	TGTGCCAGCAGCGTAGGCACAGGGATAACAGATACGCAGTATTTT
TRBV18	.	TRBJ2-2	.	CASSPPLVGTGELFF	TGTGCCAGCTCACCCCCTCTAGTAGGCACCGGGGAGCTGTTTTTT
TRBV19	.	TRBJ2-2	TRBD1	CASQGQGNTGELFF	TGTGCCAGCCAAGGACAGGGTAACACCGGGGAGCTGTTTTTT
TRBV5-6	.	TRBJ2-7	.	CASSLSLRELLYEQYF	TGTGCCAGCAGCTTGTCTCTCCGGGAGCTACTCTACGAGCAGTACTTC
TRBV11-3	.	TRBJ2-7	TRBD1	CASSRQGGSSEQYF	TGTGCCAGCAGCCGACAGGGGGGCTCTAGCGAGCAGTACTTC
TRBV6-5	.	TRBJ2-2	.	CASSPGLLSTGELFF	TGTGCCAGCAGTCCGGGACTCCTGTCCACCGGGGAGCTGTTTTTT
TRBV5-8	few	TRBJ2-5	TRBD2	CASSLGPGGKTQYF	TGTGCCAGCAGCTTGGGACCCGGGGGGAAGACCCAGTACTTC
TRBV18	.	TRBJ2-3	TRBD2	CASSPPVGLAGGNSTDTQYF	TGTGCCAGCTCACCACCAGTTGGACTAGCGGGGGGCAATAGCACAGATACGCAGTATTTT
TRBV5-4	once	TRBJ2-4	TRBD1	CASSSRTGTKNIQYF	TGTGCCAGCAGCTCCAGGACAGGGACCAAAAACATTCAGTACTTC
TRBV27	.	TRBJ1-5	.	CASSQDIWQPQHF	TGTGCCAGCAGTCAGGACATCTGGCAGCCCCAGCATTTT
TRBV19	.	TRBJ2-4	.	CASRDSIAKNIQYF	TGTGCCAGTAGAGACAGCATAGCCAAAAACATTCAGTACTTC
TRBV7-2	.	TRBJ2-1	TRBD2	CASSSTGLAGSDEQFF	TGTGCCAGCAGCTCAACAGGACTAGCGGGGTCGGATGAGCAGTTCTTC
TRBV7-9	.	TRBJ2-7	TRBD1	CASSLLGTGEYEQYF	TGTGCCAGCAGCTTACTCGGGACAGGGGAATACGAGCAGTACTTC
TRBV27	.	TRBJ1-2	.	CASSPQLKGLYSYTF	TGTGCCAGCAGTCCCCAACTAAAAGGACTATATAGCTACACCTTC
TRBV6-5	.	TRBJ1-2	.	CASSYNSGRDGYTF	TGTGCCAGCAGTTATAACTCCGGGCGGGATGGCTACACCTTC
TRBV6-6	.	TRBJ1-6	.	CASSYAGRNSPLHF	TGTGCCAGCAGTTACGCAGGGCGCAATTCACCCCTCCACTTT
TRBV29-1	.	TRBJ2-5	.	CSAEGRETQYF	TGCAGCGCCGAGGGGAGGGAGACCCAGTACTTC
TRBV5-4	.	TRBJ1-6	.	CASSSRGRTTRNSPLHF	TGTGCCAGCAGCTCCCGCGGGAGGACAACGCGTAATTCACCCCTCCACTTT
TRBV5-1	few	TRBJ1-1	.	CASSGLNRHNTEAFF	TGCGCCAGCAGCGGGTTGAACAGACATAACACTGAAGCTTTCTTT
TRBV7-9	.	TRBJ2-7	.	CASSTIGMSYEQYF	TGTGCCAGCAGCACCATCGGGATGTCCTACGAGCAGTACTTC
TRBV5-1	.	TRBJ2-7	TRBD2	CASSLRASGSYEQYF	TGCGCCAGCAGCTTGCGAGCTAGCGGCTCCTACGAGCAGTACTTC
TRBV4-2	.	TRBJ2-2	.	CASSQEPSRAGELFF	TGTGCCAGCAGCCAAGAACCCTCCAGGGCCGGGGAGCTGTTTTTT
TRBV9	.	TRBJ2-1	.	CASSVTGSYNEQFF	TGTGCCAGCAGCGTAACAGGTTCCTACAATGAGCAGTTCTTC